Below, 18 T cell receptor beta chains from the same sample are listed, as sequenced in a study of naive and memory T cell subsets. Both TRBC1 and TRBC2 were covered by a beta constant-region primer of two equimolar oligonucleotides. Ligated cDNA was amplified by four rounds of PCR with nested alpha and beta constant-region primers and SP2. From the UMI-ligation and nested PCR reads, TCRdb called clonotypes with MiXCR, one entry per CDR3 protein. Of about 120,000 distinct CDR3 sequences listed, around 35% are singletons. The specimen sequenced was central memory CD4+ T cells from blood. These TCRs come from a human donor in good health.

The J gene is TRBJ2-3, the V gene TRBV20-1; D gene uncertain. CDR1 is DFQATT and CDR2 is SNEGSKA in the germline V gene (reference sequence). V was shortened by 5 bases and J by 0 bases, with 9 bases between the two germline ends. The CDR3 consists of 13 residues. The chain's CDR3 is CSAPPPSTDTQYF. CDR3 nucleotide sequence: TGCAGTGCTCCCCCCCCTAGCACAGATACGCAGTATTTT.

This clonotype has just a few counts. The V call is TRBV12-3 or TRBV12-4, the J call TRBJ2-5; D remains ambiguous. The V end lost 4 bases, the J end lost 7 bases, and 13 bases lay between the germline ends. The CDR3 contains 13 residues. The CDR3 coding sequence is TGTGCCAGCAGTTACGGTGTTTTTGGGACCCAGTACTTC. This sequence encodes CASSYGVFGTQYF.

The chain has TRBV7-8 and TRBJ2-1, with 9 bases matching TRBD2. This CDR3 contains 16 residues. CDR1 SGHVS and CDR2 FQNEAQ come from the germline V gene. With 2 bases clipped from V and 7 bases from J, the junction kept 9 bases outside the gene matches. Here the CDR3 DNA reads TGTGCCAGCAGCTTAAGGGGACTAGCAAATTTGAATGAGCAGTTCTTC. This sequence encodes CASSLRGLANLNEQFF.

This clonotype was observed at least ten times. The chain couples TRBV12-5 to TRBJ2-3; TRBD2 aligns across 12 bases. Germline assignment: CDR1 LGHNT and CDR2 FRNRAP. The CDR3 spans 16 residues. The trim removed 6 bases at V and 2 bases at J, leaving 6 bases unmatched. This chain's CDR3 is CASGSGLAGLTDTQYF. CDR3 DNA sequence: TGTGCTAGTGGCTCCGGACTAGCGGGACTCACAGATACGCAGTATTTT.

This clonotype was seen a few times. The V gene is TRBV28, the J gene TRBJ2-3, with 7 bases that match TRBD1. The length of the CDR3 is 16 residues. Trimming removed 6 bases from V and 2 bases from J; junction bases left unmatched: 11. Germline lookup yields CDR1 MDHEN and CDR2 SYDVKM. CDR3 amino acids: CASSPPGTAFTDTQYF. The DNA for the CDR3 is TGTGCCAGCAGCCCTCCCGGGACAGCTTTCACAGATACGCAGTATTTT.

The chain links TRBV24-1 to TRBJ2-2, with a tentative D call TRBD1 (5 bases). The CDR3 has 17 amino acids. Germline assignment: CDR1 KGHDR and CDR2 SFDVKD. Trimming shortened V by 0 bases and J by 0 bases, and 10 bases separated the two germline ends. This CDR3 reads CATSDLKGRSNTGELFF. The CDR3 bases are TGTGCCACCAGTGATTTGAAGGGGCGATCGAACACCGGGGAGCTGTTTTTT.

This clonotype was found a few times. The chain recombines TRBV6-5 with TRBJ1-3, with D unresolved. Trimming pared 3 bases from V and 0 bases from J, leaving 6 bases between. Germline CDR1 and CDR2: MNHEY and SVGAGI. The CDR3 loop spans 14 amino acids. The CDR3 bases are TGTGCCAGCAGTTATACTGGCTCTGGAAACACCATATATTTT. As protein: CASSYTGSGNTIYF.

The chain joins TRBV28 to TRBJ2-1, with 12 positions matching TRBD2. The V gene end was trimmed by 8 bases and the J gene end by 4 bases; junction bases not matched to a gene: 0. Germline CDR1 reads MDHEN; CDR2 reads SYDVKM. CDR3 size: 13 residues. CDR3 loop: CASGLAGYNEQFF. The CDR3 nucleotides are TGTGCCAGCGGACTAGCGGGGTACAATGAGCAGTTCTTC.

This clonotype was counted at least ten times. V is TRBV28 and J is TRBJ2-3, with 9 bases that match TRBD1. After removal of 6 bases from V and 0 bases from J, the junction contained 7 bases not matched to a gene. The CDR3 covers 16 residues. Germline V CDR1 and CDR2: MDHEN, SYDVKM. The CDR3 protein is CASSPLGQGSTDTQYF. CDR3 bases: TGTGCCAGCAGCCCCCTGGGACAGGGTAGCACAGATACGCAGTATTTT.

The J gene is TRBJ2-7, the V gene TRBV6-6; 11 nucleotides line up with TRBD2. Trimming cost V 8 bases and J 5 bases; bases outside gene matches: 11. The CDR3 spans 15 residues. Germline V lookup: CDR1 MNHNY, CDR2 SVGAGI (reference sequence). CDR3 sequence (DNA): TGTGCCAGCGGACAAACTAGCGGGAGACGCAACGAGCAGTACTTC. Residues: CASGQTSGRRNEQYF.

This clonotype has a count of ten or more. V and J are TRBV7-9 and TRBJ1-5; unclear D gene. CDR1 SEHNR and CDR2 FQNEAQ come from the germline V gene (reference sequence). Between the trimmed V and J ends, which lost 0 bases and 0 bases, there was a span of 6 bases. CDR3 length: 15 amino acids. In nucleotides, the CDR3 is TGTGCCAGCAGCTTAGCAGGCGATAGCAATCAGCCCCAGCATTTT. It encodes CASSLAGDSNQPQHF.

This clonotype was seen more than once but under ten times. This chain joins TRBV28 and TRBJ2-2; no clear D. The V gene's germline CDR1 is MDHEN and CDR2 SYDVKM. The V end was cut by 2 bases, the J end by 0 bases, with 10 bases between. CDR3 length: 16 amino acids. The CDR3 coding sequence is TGTGCCAGCAGTTTAGTAGGGTCAGCGAACACCGGGGAGCTGTTTTTT. As protein: CASSLVGSANTGELFF.

V and J are TRBV30 and TRBJ1-5; D is ambiguous. V dropped 3 bases and J dropped 0 bases, with 15 bases sitting between them. The V gene's germline CDR1 is GTSNPN and CDR2 SVGIG (reference sequence). This CDR3 spans 16 amino acids. DNA for the CDR3: TGTGCCTGGAGCGACTCGAAGGTCTATAGCAATCAGCCCCAGCATTTT. Its translation: CAWSDSKVYSNQPQHF.

This clonotype was seen a handful of times. This sequence joins TRBV28 and TRBJ2-5; D is tentatively TRBD1 or TRBD2 (5 bases each). Trimming cost V 6 bases and J 2 bases, with 16 bases left between them. Germline loops: CDR1 MDHEN, CDR2 SYDVKM. This CDR3 region has 15 residues. DNA for the CDR3: TGTGCCAGCAGCTATGGCGTGGGACCTCAAGAGACCCAGTACTTC. Protein sequence: CASSYGVGPQETQYF.

This clonotype has only a few counts. The rearrangement uses TRBV20-1 and TRBJ2-5; a weak D match, TRBD2 (5 bases). Deletions cut 6 bases from V and 4 bases from J, with 21 bases between. Germline CDR1 and CDR2: DFQATT and SNEGSKA (reference sequence). This CDR3 spans 15 amino acids. CDR3 residues: CSAETAARGGETQYF. The CDR3 DNA reads as TGCAGTGCAGAAACCGCTGCCCGGGGTGGAGAGACCCAGTACTTC.

V is TRBV27 and J is TRBJ1-5, with D possibly TRBD1 on 5 matching bases. Trimming took off 6 bases at V and 7 bases at J, with 16 bases between the two ends. The germline V gene encodes CDR1 MNHEY and CDR2 SMNVEV (reference sequence). The CDR3 extends over 14 amino acids. CDR3 nucleotides: TGTGCCAGCAGCTCAGCGGAGGGGTGGCAGCCCCAGCATTTT. Translating gives CASSSAEGWQPQHF.

This rearrangement joins TRBV6-6 to TRBJ2-3, with D unresolved. Germline values: CDR1 MNHNY, CDR2 SVGAGI (reference sequence). This CDR3 comprises 11 residues. The V end lost 10 bases, the J end lost 4 bases, and 9 bases lay between the germline ends. For the CDR3, the DNA is TGTGCCACCGCTATTCCAGATACGCAGTATTTT. Amino acid sequence: CATAIPDTQYF.

This clonotype came up a few times. The chain couples TRBV7-2 to TRBJ2-1; the match to TRBD2 covers 8 bases. V trimming: 3 bases; J trimming: 9 bases; junction bases outside the gene matches: 7. Germline CDR1 reads SGHTA; CDR2 reads FQGNSA. The CDR3 length is 14 residues. CDR3 DNA sequence: TGTGCCAGCAGCTTGCAGCGGGAGAACAGTGAGCAGTTCTTC. Protein sequence: CASSLQRENSEQFF.